The 10 T cell receptor beta chains given below trace back to one sample, sequenced in a study of T cells in localized non-small cell lung cancer. Assay: immunoSEQ multiplex PCR; the TCRdb copy retains only in-frame clones and omits some. The table shows some 3,600 clones, with about a quarter occurring only once. Sequences were derived from lung tumor tissue, sampled before any cancer treatment. The receptors stem from a man aged 35 to 69 with stage II lung adenocarcinoma.

This clone turned up a few times. The rearrangement links TRBV4-1 to TRBJ1-3, with D perhaps TRBD1 (5 bases). CDR1 and CDR2 from the germline V gene are MGHRA and YSYEKL. Trimming removed 0 bases from V and 6 bases from J, with 12 bases in between. The CDR3 has 15 amino acids. CDR3 in amino acids: CASSQDLGRANTIYF. For the CDR3, the DNA is TGCGCCAGCAGCCAAGATCTAGGCAGGGCAAACACCATATATTTT.

The chain uses TRBV19 and TRBJ1-5; 8 bases agree with TRBD1. The J segment lost 1 base and the V segment lost 6 bases, leaving 5 bases of the junction unmatched. There are 15 residues in the CDR3. The germline V gene has CDR1 LNHDA and CDR2 SQIVND (reference sequence). For the CDR3, the DNA is TGTGCCAGTAGGACCCAGGGGGCAAGCAATCAGCCCCAGCATTTT. Translating it yields CASRTQGASNQPQHF.

There are a few counts of this clone. The V call is TRBV6-8, the J call TRBJ2-1; tentative D call: TRBD1 (5 bases). The CDR3 length is 15 residues. Germline V gives CDR1 MNHGY, CDR2 SAAAGT. V lost 6 bases to trimming and J lost 0 bases, with 12 bases between them. CDR3 loop: CASSVDNRSYNEQFF. CDR3 DNA: TGTGCCAGCAGCGTGGACAACCGCTCCTACAATGAGCAGTTCTTC.

This clone has just a few counts. The genes are TRBV7-5 and TRBJ2-2; the table names TRBD1, a call not compared with the DNA. TRBV7-5 is annotated as a pseudogene. CDR3 size: 16 residues. The DNA of the CDR3 is TGTGCCAGCAGCCTCGGACAGGGGGCGCTCGGCGGGGAGCTGTTTTTT. It translates to CASSLGQGALGGELFF.

The rearrangement links TRBV18 to TRBJ1-2; 11 bases match TRBD1. This CDR3 comprises 15 residues. The germline V gene encodes CDR1 KGHSH and CDR2 LQKENI. The V segment lost 3 bases and the J segment 7 bases; nucleotides outside the gene matches: 7. DNA for the CDR3: TGTGCCAGCTCACCTTCGGACAGGGGGCTAGGTGGCTACACCTTC. Its translation: CASSPSDRGLGGYTF.

This clone was seen only a few times. The CDR3 loop reads CASSPQGQANTEAFF. DNA for the CDR3: TGTGCCAGCAGCCCACAGGGACAGGCCAACACTGAAGCTTTCTTT. The chain links TRBV11-3 to TRBJ1-1; 8 positions match TRBD1. J lost 2 bases, V lost 5 bases, and 7 bases had no gene match. Germline CDR1 reads SGHNT; CDR2 reads YENEEA. This CDR3 is 15 amino acids long.

The chain combines TRBV12-5 with TRBJ2-4; D is undetermined. The germline CDR1 and CDR2 sequences are LGHNT and FRNRAP. Trimming stripped 2 bases from V and 4 bases from J, with 6 bases between. CDR3 length: 13 residues. As DNA, the CDR3 is TGTGCTAGTGGTTTGCACAGTAAAAACATTCAGTACTTC. Amino acids: CASGLHSKNIQYF. The variable domain in full, completed from reference TRBV12-5 and TRBJ2-4, reads DARVTQTPRHKVTEMGQEVTMRCQPILGHNTVFWYRQTMMQGLELLAYFRNRAPLDDSGMPKDRFSAEMPDATLATLKIQPSEPRDSAVYFCASGLHSKNIQYFGAGTRLSVL.

This clone was observed a few times. V usage is TRBV28 and J usage is TRBJ1-4; unclear D gene. Trimming left V 5 bases short and J 0 bases short, with 13 bases between. The CDR3 is 16 amino acids. The germline V gene encodes CDR1 MDHEN and CDR2 SYDVKM. This CDR3 is CASSPATAPTNEKLFF. The CDR3 bases are TGTGCCAGCAGTCCAGCGACTGCCCCAACTAATGAAAAACTGTTTTTT.

The genes are TRBV6-7 and TRBJ2-1; D is uncertain. TRBV6-7 is recorded as an ORF, its role being uncertain. Trimming cost V 6 bases and J 7 bases, with 7 bases left between them. This CDR3 comprises 11 residues. The CDR3 DNA is TGTGCCAGCAGCATGTTAAATGAGCAGTTCTTC. This encodes CASSMLNEQFF.

V gene TRBV1 combines with J gene TRBJ2-5; the table calls TRBD2, which could not be checked here. TRBV1 is recorded as a pseudogene. The CDR3 contains 17 residues. The CDR3 nucleotides are TGCGCCAGCAGCCAAGACCTGACTAGCGGGGGCGGAGAGACCCAGTACTTC. It specifies CASSQDLTSGGGETQYF.